This T cell receptor (beta chain) was observed in a study of regulatory T cells in long-lasting Graves disease. Overall study findings and caveats: Favored gene segments in persistent disease were TRBV28, TRBJ1-2 and TRBJ2-5. Persistent Graves' patients showed reduced TCR diversity versus newly diagnosed patients.

As for time point: persistent/refractory GD, antithyroid drugs over 5 years with positive TRAb. There was RNA extracted from PBMCs, and the TCR library was made from it. The germline V gene encodes CDR1 LGHNA and CDR2 YSLEER. Trimming pared 4 bases from V and 6 bases from J, leaving 17 bases between. The CDR3 sequence is 15 residues long. Investigators prepared the TCR beta libraries by applying iRepertoire HTBI primers and Arm-PCR of CDR3 regions. TCRdb analysed the multiplex PCR reads with MiXCR anew, one entry per CDR3 protein. The sample yields hundreds of thousands of distinct CDR3 sequences, approximately 23% seen once. Turning to this clonotype: The target antigen is unknown.

This clonotype originated in a female donor with Graves disease. This chain connects TRBV4-3 to TRBJ2-3, with a possible D match to TRBD2 (7 bases). Sequences were derived from peripheral blood mononuclear cells (PBMCs), sampled when the disease was refractory, from a patient treated with antithyroid drugs. This CDR3 is CASSLVGGGGDTQYF. In DNA form, the CDR3 reads TGCGCCAGCAGCCTAGTAGGCGGGGGCGGGGATACGCAGTATTTT.